The 17 T cell receptor beta chains listed next were all sequenced from one sample in a study of blood T cell repertoires in COVID-19. TCRdb's copy holds only in-frame clones and misses some; the assay was immunoSEQ multiplex PCR. The profile shows 200,000 to 250,000 clones, around 80% of them singletons. Sequenced sample: peripheral blood. The origin of the receptors is a woman aged 40 to 55 with active or convalescent COVID-19.

The chain combines TRBV6-5 with TRBJ2-1; 10 bases align to TRBD2. Looked up from germline, CDR1 is MNHEY and CDR2 is SVGAGI. The CDR3 totals 15 residues. The junction had 6 bases not matched to a gene; V was cut back by 6 bases and J by 4 bases. CDR3 protein: CASSSLAGDYNEQFF. As DNA, the CDR3 is TGTGCCAGCAGCTCCCTAGCGGGGGATTACAATGAGCAGTTCTTC.

The rearrangement joins TRBV18 to TRBJ2-1; TRBD2 matches at 7 bases. Looked up from germline, CDR1 is KGHSH and CDR2 is LQKENI. Trimming took 2 bases from V and 0 from J; bases not matched to a gene: 7. The CDR3 spans 17 residues. DNA for the CDR3: TGTGCCAGCTCACCAAGACTAGCAGAGAGCTCCTACAATGAGCAGTTCTTC. Translating it yields CASSPRLAESSYNEQFF.

This sequence joins TRBV19 and TRBJ2-5, with 7 bases aligning to TRBD2. Germline trimming cut 3 bases from V and 2 bases from J; bases unmatched to any gene: 6. The CDR3 has 15 residues. Germline V gene sequence: CDR1 LNHDA, CDR2 SQIVND (reference sequence). In nucleotides, the CDR3 is TGTGCCAGTAGTATTGGGAGCGGGGTACAAGAGACCCAGTACTTC. It translates to CASSIGSGVQETQYF. The variable domain in full, with the rest retrieved from reference TRBV19 and TRBJ2-5, is DGGITQSPKYLFRKEGQNVTLSCEQNLNHDAMYWYRQDPGQGLRLIYYSQIVNDFQKGDIAEGYSVSREKKESFPLTVTSAQKNPTAFYLCASSIGSGVQETQYFGPGTRLLVL.

The rearrangement links TRBV10-1 to TRBJ1-1, with D hard to call. The V end lost 3 bases, the J end lost 0 bases, and 2 bases lay between the germline ends. Looked up from germline, CDR1 is WNHNN and CDR2 is SYGVQD (reference sequence). CDR3 length: 12 residues. This CDR3 reads CASSDMNTEAFF. The CDR3 DNA sequence: TGCGCCAGCAGTGACATGAACACTGAAGCTTTCTTT.

The chain uses TRBV30 and TRBJ1-1; TRBD1 might be the D (6 bases). The CDR3 contains 16 residues. In germline, CDR1 is GTSNPN, CDR2 SVGIG (reference sequence). The V end lost 2 bases, the J end lost 2 bases, and 18 bases lay between the germline ends. The CDR3 DNA sequence: TGTGCCTGGAGTTACACCTACAGGGTCGGAAACACTGAAGCTTTCTTT. Its translation: CAWSYTYRVGNTEAFF.

This chain joins TRBV28 and TRBJ1-6; D ambiguous. The CDR3 has 16 residues. Germline V gives CDR1 MDHEN, CDR2 SYDVKM. Trimming took off 7 bases at V and 7 bases at J, with 20 bases between the two ends. Written as DNA, the CDR3 is TGTGCCAGCAACCCTTTAAACCCCTTCGGGAATTCACCCCTCCACTTT. Residues: CASNPLNPFGNSPLHF.

This chain uses TRBV6-6 with TRBJ1-2, with 9 nucleotides matching TRBD1. CDR1 MNHNY and CDR2 SVGAGI come from the germline V gene (reference sequence). V gave up 8 bases and J gave up 7 bases; unmatched junction bases: 14. The CDR3 has 15 residues. CDR3 bases: TGTGCCAGCCTTCCTCTCACAGGGGGCGTAAGTGGCTACACCTTC. It is translated as CASLPLTGGVSGYTF.

The chain combines TRBV19 with TRBJ1-2; 7 positions agree with TRBD1. V dropped 5 bases and J dropped 8; count of bases not matched to a gene: 14. Germline V CDR1 and CDR2: LNHDA, SQIVND (reference sequence). The CDR3 runs to 15 residues. The chain's CDR3 is CASSLGQEFVYGYTF. The CDR3 nucleotides are TGTGCCAGTAGTCTCGGACAGGAATTCGTATACGGCTACACCTTC.

This clone has a handful of counts. The chain carries TRBV5-5 and TRBJ1-2; 8 bases line up with TRBD1. J gave up 4 bases and V 4 bases, and 6 bases lay outside the gene matches. This CDR3 is built from 14 residues. Germline values: CDR1 SGHKS, CDR2 YYEKEE (reference sequence). The CDR3 region is CASSQTGTGYGYTF. The CDR3 DNA is TGTGCCAGCAGCCAAACCGGGACAGGCTATGGCTACACCTTC.

This clone was recorded a few times. The chain joins TRBV27 to TRBJ1-1; no definite D call. Looked up from germline, CDR1 is MNHEY and CDR2 is SMNVEV (reference sequence). The CDR3 covers 18 residues. Trimming stripped 1 base from V and 0 bases from J, with 18 bases between. The CDR3 is CASSLFPWSSPVNTEAFF. The CDR3 coding sequence is TGTGCCAGCAGTTTATTTCCGTGGTCCTCCCCGGTGAACACTGAAGCTTTCTTT.

The chain joins TRBV14 to TRBJ2-1, with TRBD1 matching 8 bases. This CDR3 is 15 amino acids long. Germline CDR1 reads SGHDN; CDR2 reads FVKESK. After removal of 6 bases from V and 2 bases from J, the junction contained 6 bases not matched to a gene. The CDR3 is CASSRQGPTYNEQFF. DNA for the CDR3: TGTGCCAGCAGTCGACAGGGGCCCACCTACAATGAGCAGTTCTTC.

This clone was seen a single time. The CDR3 protein is CASSLLRLGGSTDTQYF. The CDR3, as DNA: TGTGCCAGCAGTTTATTGAGGCTGGGGGGGAGCACAGATACGCAGTATTTT. The chain uses TRBV27 and TRBJ2-3; 7 nucleotides line up with TRBD2. J lost 0 bases, V lost 1 base, and 7 bases had no gene match. The CDR3 spans 17 residues. Looked up from germline, CDR1 is MNHEY and CDR2 is SMNVEV (reference sequence).

The gene calls are TRBV28 and TRBJ1-5; 9 bases map to TRBD1. Germline V gene sequence: CDR1 MDHEN, CDR2 SYDVKM. V shed 2 bases, J shed 11 bases, and the junction held 13 bases outside the gene matches. CDR3 length: 16 residues. The CDR3 loop reads CASSLIMGQGLSAQHF. CDR3 DNA sequence: TGTGCCAGCAGTTTAATTATGGGACAGGGACTATCAGCCCAGCATTTT.

This clone was seen a few times. Additional DNA sequences in this sample encode the identical CDR3. The genes are TRBV19 and TRBJ2-7, with TRBD2 matching over 8 bases. After removal of 4 bases from V and 4 bases from J, the junction contained 0 bases not matched to a gene. Per the germline V gene, CDR1 is LNHDA and CDR2 is SQIVND (reference sequence). CDR3 size: 12 residues. The CDR3 region has the DNA TGTGCCAGTAGTACTAGCGGGTACGAGCAGTACTTC. Translated: CASSTSGYEQYF.

The table lists this clone with a few counts. V is TRBV12-3 or TRBV12-4 and J is TRBJ2-7, with D possibly matching TRBD1 (5 bases). The CDR3 runs to 13 residues. V was pared by 5 bases and J by 7 bases, with 15 bases between. The CDR3 loop is CASSRDRAREQYV. CDR3 DNA: TGTGCCAGCAGTCGCGACAGAGCGAGAGAGCAGTACGTC.

DNA of the CDR3: TGCGCCAGCAGCTTGGGGCACGCGAACACTGAAGCTTTCTTT. Its translation: CASSLGHANTEAFF. The gene calls are TRBV5-1 and TRBJ1-1; D gene unclear. The germline V gene has CDR1 SGHRS and CDR2 YFSETQ. V lost 0 bases and J 1 base, leaving 7 bases between the germline ends. The CDR3 spans 14 residues.

The chain is built from TRBV9 and TRBJ1-1, with 8 bases fitting TRBD1. V lost 8 bases and J lost 5; bases outside the gene matches: 5. The CDR3 contains 12 residues. Germline loops: CDR1 SGDLS, CDR2 YYNGEE. The CDR3, as DNA: TGTGCCAGTGGACAGGGTCATACTGAAGCTTTCTTT. This gives the protein CASGQGHTEAFF.